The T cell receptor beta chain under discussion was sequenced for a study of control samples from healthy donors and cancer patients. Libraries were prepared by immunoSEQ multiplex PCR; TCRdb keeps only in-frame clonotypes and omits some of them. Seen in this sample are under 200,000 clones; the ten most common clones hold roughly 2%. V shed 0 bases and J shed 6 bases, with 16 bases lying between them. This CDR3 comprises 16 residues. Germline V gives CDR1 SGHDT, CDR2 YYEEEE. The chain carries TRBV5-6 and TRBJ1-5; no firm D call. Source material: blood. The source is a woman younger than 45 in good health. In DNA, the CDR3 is TGTGCCAGCAGCTTGGGAGGGTACATTCCCGGTCAGCCCCAGCATTTT. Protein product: CASSLGGYIPGQPQHF.